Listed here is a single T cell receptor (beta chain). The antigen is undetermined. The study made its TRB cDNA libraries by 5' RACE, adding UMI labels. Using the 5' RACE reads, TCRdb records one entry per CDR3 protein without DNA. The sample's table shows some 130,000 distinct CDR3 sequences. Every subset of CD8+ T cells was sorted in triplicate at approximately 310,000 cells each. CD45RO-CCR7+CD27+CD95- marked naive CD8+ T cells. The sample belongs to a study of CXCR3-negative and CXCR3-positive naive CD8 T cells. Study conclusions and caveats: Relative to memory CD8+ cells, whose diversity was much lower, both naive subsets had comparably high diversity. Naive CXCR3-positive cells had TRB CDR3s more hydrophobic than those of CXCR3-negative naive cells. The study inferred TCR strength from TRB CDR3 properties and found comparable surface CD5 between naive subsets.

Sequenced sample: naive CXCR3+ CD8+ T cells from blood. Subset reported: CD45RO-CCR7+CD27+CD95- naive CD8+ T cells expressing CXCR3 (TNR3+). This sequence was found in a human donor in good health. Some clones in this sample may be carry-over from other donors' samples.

CDR3 region: CASSSHRTPIRADTQYF. The V and J genes are TRBV11-2 and TRBJ2-3. The CDR3 spans 17 residues. Germline CDR1 reads SGHAT; CDR2 reads FQNNGV.